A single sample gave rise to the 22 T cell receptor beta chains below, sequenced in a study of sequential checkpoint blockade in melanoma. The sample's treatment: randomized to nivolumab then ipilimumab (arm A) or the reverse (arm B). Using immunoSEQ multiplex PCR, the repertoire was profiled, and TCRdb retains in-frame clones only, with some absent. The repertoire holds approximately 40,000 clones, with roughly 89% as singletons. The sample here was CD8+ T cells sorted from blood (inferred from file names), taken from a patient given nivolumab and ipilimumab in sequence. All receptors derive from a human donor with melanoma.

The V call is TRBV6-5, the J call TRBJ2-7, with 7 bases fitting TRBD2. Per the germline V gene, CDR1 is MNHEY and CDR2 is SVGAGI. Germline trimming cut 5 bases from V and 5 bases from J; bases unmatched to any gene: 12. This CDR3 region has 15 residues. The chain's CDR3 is CASSRLAHEENEQYF. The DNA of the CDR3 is TGTGCCAGCAGTCGACTAGCCCATGAAGAAAACGAGCAGTACTTC.

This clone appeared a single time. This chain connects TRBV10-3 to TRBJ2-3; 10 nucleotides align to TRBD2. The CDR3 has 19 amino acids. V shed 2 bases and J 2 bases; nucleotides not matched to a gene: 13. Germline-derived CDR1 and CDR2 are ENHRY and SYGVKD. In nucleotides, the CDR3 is TGTGCCATCAGTGAGCCCGCGGAGGAGAGCGGGAGGGCCACAGATACGCAGTATTTT. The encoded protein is CAISEPAEESGRATDTQYF.

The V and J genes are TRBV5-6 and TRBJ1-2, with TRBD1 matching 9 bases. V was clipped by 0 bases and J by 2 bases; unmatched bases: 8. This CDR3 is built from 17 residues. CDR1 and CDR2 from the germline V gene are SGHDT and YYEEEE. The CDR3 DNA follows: TGTGCCAGCAGCTTGGGAGACGGGACAGGGACCAACTATGGCTACACCTTC. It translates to CASSLGDGTGTNYGYTF.

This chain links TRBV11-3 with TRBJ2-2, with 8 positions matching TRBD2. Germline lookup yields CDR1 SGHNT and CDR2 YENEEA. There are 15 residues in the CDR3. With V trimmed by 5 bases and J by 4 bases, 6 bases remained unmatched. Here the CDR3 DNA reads TGTGCCAGCAGCCCAAGGACTAGCCTCACCGGGGAGCTGTTTTTT. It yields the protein CASSPRTSLTGELFF.

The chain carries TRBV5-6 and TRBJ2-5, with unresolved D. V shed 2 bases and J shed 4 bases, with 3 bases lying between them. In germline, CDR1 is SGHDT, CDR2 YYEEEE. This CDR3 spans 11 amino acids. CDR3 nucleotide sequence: TGTGCCAGCAGCTTCTCAGAGACCCAGTACTTC. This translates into CASSFSETQYF. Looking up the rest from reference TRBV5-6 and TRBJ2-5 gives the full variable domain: DAGVTQSPTHLIKTRGQQVTLRCSPKSGHDTVSWYQQALGQGPQFIFQYYEEEERQRGNFPDRFSGHQFPNYSSELNVNALLLGDSALYLCASSFSETQYFGPGTRLLVL.

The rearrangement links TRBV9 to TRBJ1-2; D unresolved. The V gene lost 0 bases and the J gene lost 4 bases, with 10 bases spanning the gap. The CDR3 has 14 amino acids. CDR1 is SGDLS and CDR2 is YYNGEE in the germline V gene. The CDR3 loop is CASSVAGGSYGYTF. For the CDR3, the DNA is TGTGCCAGCAGCGTAGCAGGCGGGAGCTATGGCTACACCTTC.

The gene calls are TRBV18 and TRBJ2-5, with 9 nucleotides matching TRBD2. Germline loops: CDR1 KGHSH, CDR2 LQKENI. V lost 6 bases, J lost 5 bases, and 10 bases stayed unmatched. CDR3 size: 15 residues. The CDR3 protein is CASSRSSGSGETQYF. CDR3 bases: TGTGCCAGCTCCCGGAGTAGCGGGAGTGGTGAGACCCAGTACTTC.

The CDR3 coding sequence is TGCAGCGTTCTTTCGACTGAAGCTTTCTTT. Amino acid sequence: CSVLSTEAFF. The chain employs TRBV29-1 and TRBJ1-1; D uncertain. This CDR3 has 10 residues. In germline, CDR1 is SQVTM, CDR2 ANQGSEA. Trimming pared 5 bases from V and 5 bases from J, leaving 6 bases between.

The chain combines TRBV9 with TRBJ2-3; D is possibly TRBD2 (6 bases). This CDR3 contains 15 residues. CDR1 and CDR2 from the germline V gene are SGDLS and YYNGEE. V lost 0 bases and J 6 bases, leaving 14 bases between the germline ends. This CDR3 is CASSVGGLPWDTQYF. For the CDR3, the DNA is TGTGCCAGCAGCGTAGGGGGACTCCCATGGGATACGCAGTATTTT.

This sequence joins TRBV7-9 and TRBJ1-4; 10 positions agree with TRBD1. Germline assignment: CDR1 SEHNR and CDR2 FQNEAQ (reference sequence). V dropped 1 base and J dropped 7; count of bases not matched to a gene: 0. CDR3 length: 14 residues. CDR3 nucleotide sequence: TGTGCCAGCAGCTTAGGACAGGGGGCTGAAAAACTGTTTTTT. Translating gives CASSLGQGAEKLFF.

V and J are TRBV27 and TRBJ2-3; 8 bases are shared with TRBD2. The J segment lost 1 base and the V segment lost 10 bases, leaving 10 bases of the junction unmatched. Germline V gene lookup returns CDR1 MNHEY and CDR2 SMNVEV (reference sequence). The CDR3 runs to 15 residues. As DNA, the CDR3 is TGTGCCACCGCAGGACTAGCATACGGCACAGATACGCAGTATTTT. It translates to CATAGLAYGTDTQYF.

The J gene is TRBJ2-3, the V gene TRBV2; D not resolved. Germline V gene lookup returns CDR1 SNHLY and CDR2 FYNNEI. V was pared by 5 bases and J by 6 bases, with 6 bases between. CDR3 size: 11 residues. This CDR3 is CASSPPDTQYF. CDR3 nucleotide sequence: TGTGCCAGCAGTCCCCCTGATACGCAGTATTTT.

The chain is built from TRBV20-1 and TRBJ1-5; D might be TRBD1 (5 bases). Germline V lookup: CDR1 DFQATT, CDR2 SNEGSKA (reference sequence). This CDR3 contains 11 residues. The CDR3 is CSSRGNQPQHF. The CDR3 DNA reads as TGCAGCTCCCGGGGGAATCAGCCCCAGCATTTT.

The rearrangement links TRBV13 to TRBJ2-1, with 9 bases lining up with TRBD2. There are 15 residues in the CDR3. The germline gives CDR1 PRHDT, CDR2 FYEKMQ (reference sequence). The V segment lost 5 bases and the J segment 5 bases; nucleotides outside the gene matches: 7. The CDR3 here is CASSGTGLANNEQFF. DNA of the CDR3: TGTGCCAGCAGCGGGACGGGACTAGCCAACAATGAGCAGTTCTTC. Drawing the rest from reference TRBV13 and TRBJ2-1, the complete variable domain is AAGVIQSPRHLIKEKRETATLKCYPIPRHDTVYWYQQGPGQDPQFLISFYEKMQSDKGSIPDRFSAQQFSDYHSELNMSSLELGDSALYFCASSGTGLANNEQFFGPGTRLTVL.

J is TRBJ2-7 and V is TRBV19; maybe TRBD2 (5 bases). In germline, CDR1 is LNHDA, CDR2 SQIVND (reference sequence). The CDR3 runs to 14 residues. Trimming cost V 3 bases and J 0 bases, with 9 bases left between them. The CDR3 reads CASSIGSGSYEQYF. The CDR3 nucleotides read TGTGCCAGTAGTATTGGAAGCGGCTCCTACGAGCAGTACTTC.

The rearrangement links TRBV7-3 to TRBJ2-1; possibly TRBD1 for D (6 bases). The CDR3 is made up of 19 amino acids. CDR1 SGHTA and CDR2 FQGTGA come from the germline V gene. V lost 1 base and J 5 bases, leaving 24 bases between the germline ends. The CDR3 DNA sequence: TGTGCCAGCAGCTTAAATGGGGAGACAGGCAGGGTTGGAGACAATGAGCAGTTCTTC. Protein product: CASSLNGETGRVGDNEQFF.

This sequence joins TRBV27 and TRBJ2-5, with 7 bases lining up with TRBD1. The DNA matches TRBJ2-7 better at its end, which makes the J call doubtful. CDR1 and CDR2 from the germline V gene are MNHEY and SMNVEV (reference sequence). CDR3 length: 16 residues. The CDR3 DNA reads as TGTGCCAGCAGTTTAGCGACAGGGCGAAAGTCCTACGAGCAGTACTTC. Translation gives CASSLATGRKSYEQYF.

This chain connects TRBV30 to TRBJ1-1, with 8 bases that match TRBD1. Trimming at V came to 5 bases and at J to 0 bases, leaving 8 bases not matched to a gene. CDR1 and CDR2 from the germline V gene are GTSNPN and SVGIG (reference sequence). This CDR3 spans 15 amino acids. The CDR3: CAWLIRDRLNTEAFF. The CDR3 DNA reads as TGTGCCTGGCTAATTAGGGACAGGCTGAACACTGAAGCTTTCTTT.

DNA of the CDR3: TGCAGCGGAACAAACAATGAGCAGTTCTTC. It specifies CSGTNNEQFF. J is TRBJ2-1 and V is TRBV29-1, with D unresolved. Germline V gives CDR1 SQVTM, CDR2 ANQGSEA. Trimming took off 7 bases at V and 5 bases at J, with 6 bases between the two ends. This CDR3 comprises 10 residues.

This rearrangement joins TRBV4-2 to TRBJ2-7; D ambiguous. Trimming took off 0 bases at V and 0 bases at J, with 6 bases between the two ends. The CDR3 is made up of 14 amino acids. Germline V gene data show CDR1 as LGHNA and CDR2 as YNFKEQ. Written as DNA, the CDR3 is TGTGCCAGCAGCCAAGAGGGCTACTCCTACGAGCAGTACTTC. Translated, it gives CASSQEGYSYEQYF.

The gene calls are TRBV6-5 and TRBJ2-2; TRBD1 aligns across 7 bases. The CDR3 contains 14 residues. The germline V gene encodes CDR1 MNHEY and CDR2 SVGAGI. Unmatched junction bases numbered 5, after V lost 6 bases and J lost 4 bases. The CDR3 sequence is CASSMTGSTGELFF. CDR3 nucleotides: TGTGCCAGCAGCATGACAGGGTCCACCGGGGAGCTGTTTTTT.

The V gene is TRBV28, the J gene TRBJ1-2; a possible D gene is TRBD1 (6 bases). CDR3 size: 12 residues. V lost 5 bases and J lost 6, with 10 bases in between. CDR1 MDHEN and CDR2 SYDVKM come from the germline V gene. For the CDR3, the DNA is TGTGCCAGCAGTCAGGGGTCCCATGGCTACACCTTC. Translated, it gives CASSQGSHGYTF.